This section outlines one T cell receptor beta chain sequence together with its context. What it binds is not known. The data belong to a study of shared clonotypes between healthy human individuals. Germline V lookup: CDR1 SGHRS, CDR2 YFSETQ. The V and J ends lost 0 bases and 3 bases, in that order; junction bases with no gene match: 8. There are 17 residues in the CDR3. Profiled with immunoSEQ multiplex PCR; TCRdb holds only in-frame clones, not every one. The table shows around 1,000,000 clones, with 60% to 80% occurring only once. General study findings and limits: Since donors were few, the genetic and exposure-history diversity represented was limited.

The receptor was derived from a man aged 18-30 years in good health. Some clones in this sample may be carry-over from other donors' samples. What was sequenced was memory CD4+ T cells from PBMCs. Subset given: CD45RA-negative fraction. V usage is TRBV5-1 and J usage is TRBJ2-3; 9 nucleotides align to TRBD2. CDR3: CASSLAPTSGETDTQYF. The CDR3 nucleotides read TGCGCCAGCAGCTTGGCCCCGACTAGCGGTGAAACAGATACGCAGTATTTT.